This note documents a single T cell receptor beta chain sequence. Germline V CDR1 and CDR2: DFQATT, SNEGSKA (reference sequence). The CDR3 extends over 12 amino acids. Unmatched junction bases numbered 7, after V lost 2 bases and J lost 13 bases. This entry belongs to a study of CD8 T cells in Susac syndrome. About 0.45 to 1 ug RNA was reverse transcribed with random hexamers. Across 54 Vbeta and 13 Jbeta, immunoSEQ multiplex PCR amplified TCR beta CDR3. From the immunoSEQ multiplex PCR reads, TCRdb called clonotypes with MiXCR, one entry per CDR3 protein. The sample records about 140,000 distinct CDR3 sequences, almost 96% being singletons.

This sequence joins TRBV20-1 and TRBJ2-3; 9 bases are a match to TRBD2. The sequence derives from a human donor with Susac syndrome. The specimen was CD4+ T cells from PBMCs. In DNA form, the CDR3 reads TGCAGTGCTAGAAAGCCCGAGCGGGAGGAGTATTTT. It translates to CSARKPEREEYF.